This TCR beta chain appears in the sequencing data of a study of cytomegalovirus exposure and HLA in healthy donors. Researchers ran the PCR with 60 Vbeta and 13 Jbeta primers. Clones were read by immunoSEQ multiplex PCR, and TCRdb kept only the in-frame ones, dropping some. Counted here are under 75,000 clones, 55% to 75% occurring once; the ten biggest clones make up about a sixth. The V and J ends lost 5 bases and 7 bases respectively, with 12 bases between them. The CDR3 extends over 14 amino acids. The germline gives CDR1 SGHTA, CDR2 FQGNSA. This TCR came from a man aged 35 to 55 in good health and CMV-seropositive. V and J are TRBV7-2 and TRBJ1-6, with D possibly matching TRBD1 (6 bases). The source material was PBMCs. CDR3 coding DNA: TGTGCCAGCAGCCGAGGGACACCCAATTCACCCCTCCACTTT. Encoded protein: CASSRGTPNSPLHF.